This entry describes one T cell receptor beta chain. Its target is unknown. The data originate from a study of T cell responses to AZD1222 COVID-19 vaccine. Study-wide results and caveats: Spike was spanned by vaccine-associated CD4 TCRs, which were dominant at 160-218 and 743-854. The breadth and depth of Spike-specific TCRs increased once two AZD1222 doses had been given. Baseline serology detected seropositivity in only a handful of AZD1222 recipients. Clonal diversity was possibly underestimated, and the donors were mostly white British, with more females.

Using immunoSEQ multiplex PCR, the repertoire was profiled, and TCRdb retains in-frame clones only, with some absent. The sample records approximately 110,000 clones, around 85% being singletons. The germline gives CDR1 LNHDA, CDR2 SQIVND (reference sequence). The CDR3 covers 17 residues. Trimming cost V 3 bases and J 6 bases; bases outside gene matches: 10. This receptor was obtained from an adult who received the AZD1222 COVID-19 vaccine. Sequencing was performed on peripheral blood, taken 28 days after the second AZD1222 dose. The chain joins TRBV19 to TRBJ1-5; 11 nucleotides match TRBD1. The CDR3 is CASSITGTGGERQPQHF. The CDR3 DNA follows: TGTGCCAGTAGTATCACTGGGACAGGGGGAGAACGTCAGCCCCAGCATTTT. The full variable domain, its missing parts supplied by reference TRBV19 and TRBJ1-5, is DGGITQSPKYLFRKEGQNVTLSCEQNLNHDAMYWYRQDPGQGLRLIYYSQIVNDFQKGDIAEGYSVSREKKESFPLTVTSAQKNPTAFYLCASSITGTGGERQPQHFGDGTRLSIL.